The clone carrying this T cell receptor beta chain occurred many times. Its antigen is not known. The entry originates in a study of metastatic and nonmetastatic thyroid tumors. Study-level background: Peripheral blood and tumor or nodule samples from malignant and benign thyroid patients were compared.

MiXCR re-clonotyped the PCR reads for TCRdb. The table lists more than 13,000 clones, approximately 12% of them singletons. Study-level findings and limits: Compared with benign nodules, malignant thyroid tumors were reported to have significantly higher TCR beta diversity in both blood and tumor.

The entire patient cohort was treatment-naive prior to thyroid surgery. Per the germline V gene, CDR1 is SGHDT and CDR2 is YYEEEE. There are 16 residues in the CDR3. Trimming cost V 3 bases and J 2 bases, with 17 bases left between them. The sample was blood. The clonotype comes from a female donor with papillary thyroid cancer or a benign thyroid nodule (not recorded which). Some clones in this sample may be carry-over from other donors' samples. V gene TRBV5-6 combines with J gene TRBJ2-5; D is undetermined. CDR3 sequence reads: CASSSRTPIGQETQYF. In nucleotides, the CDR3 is TGTGCCAGCAGCTCGAGAACTCCGATAGGGCAAGAGACCCAGTACTTC.